This passage covers 9 T cell receptor beta chains from one sample sequenced in a study of blood T cell repertoires in COVID-19. The protocol was immunoSEQ multiplex PCR, while the TCRdb copy is restricted to in-frame clones and leaves out a portion. The repertoire holds roughly 140,000 clones, around 81% seen once, with about 5% in the top ten. The sequenced sample consisted of peripheral blood. These TCRs come from a woman in her 50s with acute or convalescent COVID-19.

This clone was seen more than once but under ten times. V is TRBV4-1 and J is TRBJ2-2, with D unclear. Between the trimmed V and J ends, which lost 0 bases and 5 bases, there was a span of 4 bases. The germline V gene has CDR1 MGHRA and CDR2 YSYEKL. The CDR3 is 13 residues long. The DNA of the CDR3 is TGCGCCAGCAGCCAAGATATAACCGGGGAGCTGTTTTTT. Protein sequence: CASSQDITGELFF.

As to this clone: The same CDR3 also results from other DNA sequences found in this sample. The chain carries TRBV3-1 (or the pseudogene TRBV3-2) and TRBJ1-3, with D unclear. The CDR3 length is 14 residues. The germline CDR1 and CDR2 sequences are LGHDT and YNNKEL (reference sequence). The V gene lost 1 base and the J gene lost 1 base, with 5 bases spanning the gap. CDR3 nucleotides: TGTGCCAGCAGCCAAGTCTCTTCTGGAAACACCATATATTTT. Translated: CASSQVSSGNTIYF.

The chain is built from TRBV20-1 and TRBJ2-7, with D uncertain. CDR3 length: 12 residues. CDR1 and CDR2 (germline): DFQATT, SNEGSKA (reference sequence). Between the trimmed V and J ends, which lost 3 bases and 0 bases, there was a span of 6 bases. CDR3 sequence reads: CSASSSSYEQYF. The CDR3 DNA reads TGCAGTGCTAGTTCCAGCTCCTACGAGCAGTACTTC.

This sequence joins TRBV28 and TRBJ1-4, with D perhaps TRBD1 (5 bases). Germline V gives CDR1 MDHEN, CDR2 SYDVKM. V lost 6 bases, J lost 6 bases, and 20 bases lay in between. This CDR3 region has 16 residues. The DNA for the CDR3 is TGTGCCAGCAGCCCACCTCCGGGACTGGGGGATGAAAAACTGTTTTTT. It is translated as CASSPPPGLGDEKLFF.

The chain links TRBV24-1 to TRBJ1-2, with 7 bases aligning to TRBD1. There are 14 residues in the CDR3. CDR1 and CDR2 (germline): KGHDR, SFDVKD. V lost 4 bases and J lost 8; bases outside the gene matches: 9. The CDR3 DNA is TGTGCCACCAGTGACCTGGACAGGTTCGGAGGCTACACCTTC. As protein: CATSDLDRFGGYTF.

The J gene is TRBJ2-7, the V gene TRBV27, with TRBD1 identical over 9 bases. V was pared by 11 bases and J by 6 bases, with 8 bases of the junction left unmatched. From germline, CDR1 is MNHEY and CDR2 SMNVEV (reference sequence). CDR3 length: 12 amino acids. The CDR3: CAAGTGSREQYF. The CDR3 region has the DNA TGTGCCGCAGGGACAGGGAGTCGCGAGCAGTACTTC.

Comment on this clone: The sample carries other DNA sequences with the same CDR3. CDR3: CASSTGRGSYNEQFF. DNA of the CDR3: TGTGCCAGCAGTACGGGTAGGGGTTCCTACAATGAGCAGTTCTTC. The chain employs TRBV6-5 and TRBJ2-1; D is possibly TRBD1 (5 bases). From germline, CDR1 is MNHEY and CDR2 SVGAGI. V was shortened by 5 bases and J by 1 base, with 12 bases between the two germline ends. The CDR3 contains 15 residues.

V is TRBV2 and J is TRBJ1-6; tentatively, D is TRBD1 (5 bases). This CDR3 is 14 amino acids long. V lost 9 bases, J lost 9 bases, and 18 bases lay in between. Germline V gene sequence: CDR1 SNHLY, CDR2 FYNNEI. Here the CDR3 reads CASMGGRNSSPLHF. The CDR3 nucleotides read TGTGCCAGTATGGGGGGACGTAATAGTTCACCCCTCCACTTT. The full variable domain, completed using reference TRBV2 and TRBJ1-6, is EPEVTQTPSHQVTQMGQEVILRCVPISNHLYFYWYRQILGQKVEFLVSFYNNEISEKSEIFDDQFSVERPDGSNFTLKIRSTKLEDSAMYFCASMGGRNSSPLHFGNGTRLTVT.

Turning to this clone: The sample holds other DNA sequences that translate to the same CDR3. The chain joins TRBV3-1 (or the pseudogene TRBV3-2) to TRBJ1-4; 9 nucleotides line up with TRBD1. The CDR3 extends over 15 amino acids. V shed 3 bases, J shed 4 bases, and the junction held 3 bases outside the gene matches. CDR1 and CDR2 (germline): LGHDT, YNNKEL (reference sequence). The CDR3: CASSHRTGVNEKLFF. CDR3 in DNA: TGTGCCAGCAGCCATAGGACAGGGGTTAATGAAAAACTGTTTTTT.